The text below deals with one TCR beta chain. The antigen is not known. These data belong to a study of cytomegalovirus exposure and HLA in healthy donors. Clones were sequenced by immunoSEQ multiplex PCR, and TCRdb holds only the in-frame ones, with some missing. The data show approximately 120,000 clones, approximately 89% seen once. Study-wide findings and caveats: Cytomegalovirus association was listed for around 170 TCR beta chains. First-cohort TCR clusters were later found to tend to co-occur in the 120 or so validation repertoires.

Germline V gene lookup returns CDR1 SQVTM and CDR2 ANQGSEA. The ends were cut back, 7 bases at V and 0 bases at J, with 13 bases in the middle. This CDR3 region has 15 residues. Sequencing was performed on PBMCs. The V gene is TRBV29-1, the J gene TRBJ2-6; D perhaps matches TRBD2 (6 bases). The TCR was taken from a young woman in good health and CMV-seronegative. The CDR3 DNA sequence: TGCAGCGCTTTCGACGGGAGCTCTGGGGCCAACGTCCTGACTTTC. Amino acid sequence: CSAFDGSSGANVLTF.